These 21 T cell receptor beta chains were sequenced from one sample in a study of T-cell memory formation after mild COVID-19. TCRdb fed the 5' RACE reads into MiXCR, producing one record per CDR3 protein. This repertoire shows roughly 610,000 distinct CDR3 sequences, 17% found once; its top ten account for around 7.8%. Input material: PBMCs or a T cell subset sorted from them (not recorded which). These receptors all come from an adult woman who had mild COVID-19 (a few samples of this study predate the infection). Cell type and time point are not known.

The V call is TRBV6-5, the J call TRBJ2-3; 9 nucleotides match TRBD1. The germline V gene has CDR1 MNHEY and CDR2 SVGAGI. The V segment lost 6 bases and the J segment 0 bases; nucleotides outside the gene matches: 7. The CDR3 has 16 residues. CDR3 coding DNA: TGTGCCAGCAGGGACAGGGGAGGCCTTAGCACAGATACGCAGTATTTT. Translating gives CASRDRGGLSTDTQYF.

This chain uses TRBV6-6 with TRBJ1-5; tentative D call: TRBD1 (5 bases). In germline, CDR1 is MNHNY, CDR2 SVGAGI (reference sequence). The CDR3 covers 13 residues. The ends were cut back, 7 bases at V and 4 bases at J, with 11 bases in the middle. The CDR3 DNA reads as TGTGCCAGCATAGGCAGGGATAATCAGCCCCAGCATTTT. Its protein product is CASIGRDNQPQHF.

This clonotype was seen ten or more times. The J gene is TRBJ2-2, the V gene TRBV27; TRBD2 is a possible D gene (7 bases). The germline V and J ends were trimmed by 8 bases and 4 bases, with 17 bases remaining between them. This CDR3 spans 15 amino acids. The V gene's germline CDR1 is MNHEY and CDR2 SMNVEV (reference sequence). This CDR3 is CASRSGGAFTGELFF. The CDR3, as DNA: TGTGCCAGCCGTTCGGGGGGCGCTTTCACCGGGGAGCTGTTTTTT.

This clonotype turned up a few times. This chain connects TRBV20-1 to TRBJ2-3; 10 bases map to TRBD2. The CDR3 has 18 residues. J was trimmed by 2 bases and V by 3 bases; bases with no gene match: 14. From germline, CDR1 is DFQATT and CDR2 SNEGSKA (reference sequence). As DNA, the CDR3 is TGCAGTGCTAGGGTACTAGCGGGATTGGGGTTGGTCACAGATACGCAGTATTTT. This gives the protein CSARVLAGLGLVTDTQYF.

This chain joins TRBV7-9 and TRBJ2-5; perhaps TRBD2 as D (6 bases). CDR1 SEHNR and CDR2 FQNEAQ come from the germline V gene (reference sequence). This CDR3 comprises 13 residues. Trimming removed 6 bases at V and 3 bases at J, with 11 bases between. CDR3: CASRGTSKETQYF. The DNA for the CDR3 is TGTGCCAGCAGAGGGACTTCCAAAGAGACCCAGTACTTC.

The chain couples TRBV5-1 to TRBJ2-5; no definite D call. CDR1 and CDR2 from the germline V gene are SGHRS and YFSETQ. V was clipped by 3 bases and J by 4 bases, with 16 bases between them. The length of the CDR3 is 15 residues. The CDR3 bases are TGCGCCAGCAGCTCAAACCCTGCGTCCGTAGAGACCCAGTACTTC. Translated, it gives CASSSNPASVETQYF.

A single count supports this clonotype. This chain links TRBV13 with TRBJ2-3, with a possible D match to TRBD2 (5 bases). CDR1 and CDR2 from the germline V gene are PRHDT and FYEKMQ (reference sequence). V lost 7 bases and J 5 bases, leaving 7 bases between the germline ends. The CDR3 has 11 residues. The CDR3 loop reads CASTGIDTQYF. The CDR3 DNA is TGTGCCAGCACGGGAATAGATACGCAGTATTTT.

This clonotype was counted between two and nine times. The CDR3 loop reads CASSSRGGVRMLFF. Here the CDR3 DNA reads TGTGCCAGCAGTTCCCGCGGTGGGGTGAGAATGCTGTTCTTC. J is TRBJ2-1 and V is TRBV6-5; unclear D gene. This CDR3 region has 14 residues. Germline assignment: CDR1 MNHEY and CDR2 SVGAGI. V was trimmed by 4 bases and J by 15 bases, leaving 22 bases between them.

This clonotype was seen a few times. This chain connects TRBV9 to TRBJ2-2; D may be TRBD2 (7 bases). The CDR3 spans 15 residues. The germline gives CDR1 SGDLS, CDR2 YYNGEE. Trimming pared 3 bases from V and 7 bases from J, leaving 16 bases between. In nucleotides, the CDR3 is TGTGCCAGCAGCGCTTTCGGGGGGCAGGACGGGGAGCTGTTTTTT. It translates to CASSAFGGQDGELFF.

V and J are TRBV7-9 and TRBJ2-2; D is uncertain. This CDR3 is 16 amino acids long. Trimming pared 2 bases from V and 4 bases from J, leaving 14 bases between. Germline V CDR1 and CDR2: SEHNR, FQNEAQ (reference sequence). The CDR3 sequence is CASSLKGRPATGELFF. In DNA form, the CDR3 reads TGTGCCAGCAGCTTAAAGGGCAGACCGGCCACCGGGGAGCTGTTTTTT.

In this sample, this clonotype turned up a few times. This chain uses TRBV29-1 with TRBJ1-1, with 8 bases aligning to TRBD1. The V gene end was trimmed by 7 bases and the J gene end by 5 bases; junction bases not matched to a gene: 6. CDR3 size: 12 residues. The germline gives CDR1 SQVTM, CDR2 ANQGSEA. The CDR3 nucleotides read TGCAGCGCTCAGGACAGGGAGACTGAAGCTTTCTTT. As protein: CSAQDRETEAFF.

This clonotype was counted a few times. This chain joins TRBV5-1 and TRBJ2-7; 9 nucleotides agree with TRBD2. This CDR3 spans 13 amino acids. Germline CDR1 SGHRS, CDR2 YFSETQ. After removal of 6 bases from V and 1 base from J, the junction contained 2 bases not matched to a gene. Here the CDR3 reads CASKREASYEQYF. In DNA, the CDR3 is TGCGCCAGCAAGCGGGAGGCATCCTACGAGCAGTACTTC.

V and J are TRBV7-9 and TRBJ2-3; 9 bases are shared with TRBD1. The CDR3 covers 17 residues. Per germline, CDR1 SEHNR and CDR2 FQNEAQ (reference sequence). V lost 5 bases and J lost 4; bases outside the gene matches: 13. For the CDR3, the DNA is TGTGCCAGCAGCGATGGAATGGGACAGGGATTCGCAGATACGCAGTATTTT. Its protein product is CASSDGMGQGFADTQYF. The full variable domain, completed using reference TRBV7-9 and TRBJ2-3, is DTGVSQNPRHKITKRGQNVTFRCDPISEHNRLYWYRQTLGQGPEFLTYFQNEAQLEKSRLLSDRFSAERPKGSFSTLEIQRTEQGDSAMYLCASSDGMGQGFADTQYFGPGTRLTVL.

A few counts support this clonotype. This rearrangement joins TRBV30 to TRBJ1-1; D remains unclear. The CDR3 totals 16 residues. V lost 0 bases and J 0 bases, leaving 14 bases between the germline ends. Germline V CDR1 and CDR2: GTSNPN, SVGIG (reference sequence). CDR3 loop: CAWSVIYWQLNTEAFF. The CDR3 DNA reads TGTGCCTGGAGTGTAATTTATTGGCAGTTGAACACTGAAGCTTTCTTT.

This clonotype was seen more than once but under ten times. The chain recombines TRBV7-3 with TRBJ2-1; 10 bases align to TRBD2. V gave up 2 bases and J gave up 7 bases; unmatched junction bases: 14. The germline V gene has CDR1 SGHTA and CDR2 FQGTGA. The CDR3 covers 18 residues. CDR3 DNA sequence: TGTGCCAGCAGCTTAGGTGGTGGGCTAGCGGGGGCTGGGAATGAGCAGTTCTTC. Its translation is CASSLGGGLAGAGNEQFF.

This clonotype has only a few counts. V gene TRBV12-3 or TRBV12-4 combines with J gene TRBJ2-3, with D perhaps given as TRBD1 or TRBD2 (5 bases each). The CDR3 sequence is 15 residues long. Trimming left V 8 bases short and J 6 bases short, with 21 bases between. The CDR3: CASAFPGPKEDTQYF. Here the CDR3 DNA reads TGTGCCAGCGCATTCCCGGGACCAAAAGAGGATACGCAGTATTTT.

This clonotype occurred a few times. The chain uses TRBV7-3 and TRBJ2-1; 7 bases line up with TRBD2. Germline V lookup: CDR1 SGHTA, CDR2 FQGTGA. J gave up 5 bases and V 2 bases, and 12 bases lay outside the gene matches. The CDR3 covers 17 residues. The CDR3 nucleotides read TGTGCCAGCAGCTTAGGTCTTCGGCTAGCGGCCAACAATGAGCAGTTCTTC. This translates into CASSLGLRLAANNEQFF.

The chain uses TRBV6-6 and TRBJ2-3; D is unresolved. V gave up 5 bases and J gave up 4 bases, with 13 bases separating them. The CDR3 consists of 14 residues. CDR1 and CDR2 from the germline V gene are MNHNY and SVGAGI (reference sequence). The CDR3 loop is CASSILWASDTQYF. For the CDR3, the DNA is TGTGCCAGCAGTATCTTGTGGGCATCAGATACGCAGTATTTT.

The V and J genes are TRBV5-1 and TRBJ2-1, with TRBD2 as a possible D gene (5 bases). Trimming took off 1 base at V and 6 bases at J, with 17 bases between the two ends. The CDR3 loop spans 16 amino acids. Per the germline V gene, CDR1 is SGHRS and CDR2 is YFSETQ. The CDR3: CASSLLQVEEGNEQFF. Written as DNA, the CDR3 is TGCGCCAGCAGCTTGCTCCAAGTGGAGGAAGGCAATGAGCAGTTCTTC.

The rearrangement links TRBV5-1 to TRBJ2-5; the D is unclear. Trimming pared 4 bases from V and 4 bases from J, leaving 20 bases between. Germline V gene lookup returns CDR1 SGHRS and CDR2 YFSETQ. The CDR3 loop spans 16 amino acids. The CDR3 nucleotides are TGCGCCAGCAGCCCCCTTGGACCATCGTGGGGAGAGACCCAGTACTTC. Encoded protein: CASSPLGPSWGETQYF. The entire variable domain, with the rest obtained from reference TRBV5-1 and TRBJ2-5, is as follows: KAGVTQTPRYLIKTRGQQVTLSCSPISGHRSVSWYQQTPGQGLQFLFEYFSETQRNKGNFPGRFSGRQFSNSRSEMNVSTLELGDSALYLCASSPLGPSWGETQYFGPGTRLLVL.

This clonotype was recorded a few times. The chain combines TRBV20-1 with TRBJ1-6, with D possibly TRBD1 on 5 matching bases. This CDR3 comprises 15 residues. With 3 bases removed from V and 10 bases from J, the gap between germline ends came to 19 bases. CDR1 is DFQATT, CDR2 SNEGSKA, per germline (reference sequence). This chain's CDR3 is CSASVRGGESSPLHF. CDR3 sequence (DNA): TGCAGTGCTAGTGTTCGTGGGGGGGAGTCGTCACCCCTCCACTTT.